These T cell receptor beta chains were read from a single sample in a study of T-cell reconstitution after alpha-beta-depleted transplantation in children. TCRdb reprocessed the PCR reads with MiXCR, giving one entry per CDR3 protein. The sample includes approximately 490,000 distinct CDR3 sequences, about 10% of them seen just once. The sequencing here drew on PBMCs, taken before TCRalphabeta/CD19-depleted stem cell transplant. The origin of the receptors is a child under 10 years old with inherited bone marrow failure, due to receive a stem cell transplant. CDR3s include the opening cysteine and the closing phenylalanine or tryptophan. Each record gives: V gene, clone size, J gene, CDR3 length, D gene, CDR3 protein, CDR3 DNA. D genes are given only for firm matches. The size entry is marked missing in some rows and otherwise reads once, few, many or a size class.

V gene: TRBV10-3; clone size: few; J gene: TRBJ2-1; CDR3 length: 15; D gene: TRBD2; CDR3 protein: CAISGNSGRYNEQFF; CDR3 DNA: TGTGCCATCAGTGGGAATAGCGGGAGATACAATGAGCAGTTCTTC
V gene: TRBV25-1; clone size: NA; J gene: TRBJ2-7; CDR3 length: 13; D gene: TRBD1; CDR3 protein: CASSGGQGDEQYF; CDR3 DNA: TGTGCCAGCAGTGGCGGACAGGGTGACGAGCAGTACTTC
V gene: TRBV18; clone size: few; J gene: TRBJ2-2; CDR3 length: 15; D gene: TRBD1; CDR3 protein: CASSRDSANTGELFF; CDR3 DNA: TGTGCCAGCTCACGGGACAGCGCGAACACCGGGGAGCTGTTTTTT
V gene: TRBV27; clone size: many; J gene: TRBJ2-1; CDR3 length: 15; D gene: NA; CDR3 protein: CASSPHLSSYNEQFF; CDR3 DNA: TGTGCCAGCAGTCCCCACTTAAGCTCCTACAATGAGCAGTTCTTC
V gene: TRBV29-1; clone size: many; J gene: TRBJ2-7; CDR3 length: 14; D gene: NA; CDR3 protein: CSVEDQAGGYEQYF; CDR3 DNA: TGCAGCGTTGAAGATCAGGCAGGGGGGTACGAGCAGTACTTC
V gene: TRBV6-1; clone size: many; J gene: TRBJ2-1; CDR3 length: 13; D gene: NA; CDR3 protein: CASSETGSGTRFF; CDR3 DNA: TGTGCCAGCAGTGAAACAGGATCAGGGACTCGGTTCTTC
V gene: TRBV4-1; clone size: many; J gene: TRBJ2-2; CDR3 length: 14; D gene: NA; CDR3 protein: CASRGAVNTGELFF; CDR3 DNA: TGCGCCAGCCGTGGGGCGGTTAACACCGGGGAGCTGTTTTTT
V gene: TRBV12-3/TRBV12-4; clone size: many; J gene: TRBJ2-1; CDR3 length: 14; D gene: NA; CDR3 protein: CASSHSDGYNEQFF; CDR3 DNA: TGTGCCAGCAGCCATTCGGACGGCTACAATGAGCAGTTCTTC
V gene: TRBV7-8; clone size: NA; J gene: TRBJ2-1; CDR3 length: 13; D gene: TRBD2; CDR3 protein: CASNLGLAEEQFF; CDR3 DNA: TGTGCCAGCAACTTGGGACTAGCGGAAGAGCAGTTCTTC
V gene: TRBV20-1; clone size: few; J gene: TRBJ2-7; CDR3 length: 15; D gene: TRBD2; CDR3 protein: CSARLLGTSGYEQYF; CDR3 DNA: TGCAGTGCTCGATTGCTAGGGACTAGCGGATACGAGCAGTACTTC
V gene: TRBV7-2; clone size: few; J gene: TRBJ2-3; CDR3 length: 16; D gene: NA; CDR3 protein: CASSLVATTFTDTQYF; CDR3 DNA: TGTGCCAGCAGCTTAGTGGCGACTACCTTCACAGATACGCAGTATTTT
V gene: TRBV29-1; clone size: NA; J gene: TRBJ1-2; CDR3 length: 12; D gene: TRBD1; CDR3 protein: CSVPGTVNGYTF; CDR3 DNA: TGCAGCGTTCCGGGGACAGTAAATGGCTACACCTTC
V gene: TRBV20-1; clone size: many; J gene: TRBJ2-1; CDR3 length: 14; D gene: NA; CDR3 protein: CSALSGSSYNEQFF; CDR3 DNA: TGCAGTGCTCTTAGCGGAAGCTCCTACAATGAGCAGTTCTTC
V gene: TRBV7-8; clone size: many; J gene: TRBJ2-1; CDR3 length: 15; D gene: NA; CDR3 protein: CASSSPSWEDNEQFF; CDR3 DNA: TGTGCCAGCAGCTCGCCCTCGTGGGAGGACAATGAGCAGTTCTTC
V gene: TRBV12-3/TRBV12-4; clone size: many; J gene: TRBJ1-4; CDR3 length: 11; D gene: NA; CDR3 protein: CASSMTGELFF; CDR3 DNA: TGTGCCAGCAGCATGACAGGTGAACTGTTTTTT
V gene: TRBV5-1; clone size: few; J gene: TRBJ2-3; CDR3 length: 17; D gene: TRBD2; CDR3 protein: CASSPQTSGSGSDTQYF; CDR3 DNA: TGCGCCAGCAGCCCGCAGACTAGCGGGAGTGGGTCAGATACGCAGTATTTT
V gene: TRBV5-6; clone size: many; J gene: TRBJ2-1; CDR3 length: 19; D gene: TRBD2; CDR3 protein: CASSLGLAGFLSSYNEQFF; CDR3 DNA: TGTGCCAGCAGCTTGGGGCTAGCGGGTTTCTTAAGCTCCTACAATGAGCAGTTCTTC
V gene: TRBV13; clone size: NA; J gene: TRBJ2-1; CDR3 length: 17; D gene: TRBD2; CDR3 protein: CASSPSGTSGVHNEQFF; CDR3 DNA: TGTGCCAGCAGCCCTAGCGGGACTAGCGGGGTTCACAATGAGCAGTTCTTC
V gene: TRBV9; clone size: many; J gene: TRBJ2-1; CDR3 length: 14; D gene: NA; CDR3 protein: CASSVSESYNEQFF; CDR3 DNA: TGTGCCAGCAGCGTATCTGAGTCCTACAATGAGCAGTTCTTC
V gene: TRBV7-2; clone size: many; J gene: TRBJ2-7; CDR3 length: 17; D gene: NA; CDR3 protein: CASSLSLLRAGPYEQYF; CDR3 DNA: TGTGCCAGCAGCTTAAGCCTGCTCAGGGCGGGACCCTACGAGCAGTACTTC
V gene: TRBV20-1; clone size: NA; J gene: TRBJ2-2; CDR3 length: 16; D gene: TRBD2; CDR3 protein: CSARDRPSGNTGELFF; CDR3 DNA: TGCAGTGCTAGAGATAGGCCTAGCGGGAACACCGGGGAGCTGTTTTTT
V gene: TRBV5-1; clone size: many; J gene: TRBJ2-1; CDR3 length: 16; D gene: NA; CDR3 protein: CASSLWGKSLRDEQFF; CDR3 DNA: TGCGCCAGCAGCTTATGGGGGAAGAGCCTTAGGGATGAGCAGTTCTTC
V gene: TRBV19; clone size: many; J gene: TRBJ2-4; CDR3 length: 11; D gene: NA; CDR3 protein: CASTGRHIQYF; CDR3 DNA: TGTGCCAGTACCGGAAGGCACATTCAGTACTTC
V gene: TRBV29-1; clone size: NA; J gene: TRBJ2-7; CDR3 length: 12; D gene: TRBD1; CDR3 protein: CSVEGQGEAQYF; CDR3 DNA: TGCAGCGTTGAGGGACAGGGGGAAGCGCAGTACTTC
V gene: TRBV27; clone size: many; J gene: TRBJ2-3; CDR3 length: 16; D gene: NA; CDR3 protein: CARPIHTQESTDTQYF; CDR3 DNA: TGTGCCAGACCCATACACACCCAGGAGAGCACAGATACGCAGTATTTT
V gene: TRBV5-4; clone size: many; J gene: TRBJ2-1; CDR3 length: 17; D gene: NA; CDR3 protein: CASSGSDWGGTYNEQFF; CDR3 DNA: TGTGCCAGCAGCGGAAGTGACTGGGGTGGGACCTACAATGAGCAGTTCTTC
V gene: TRBV4-1; clone size: many; J gene: TRBJ2-7; CDR3 length: 16; D gene: NA; CDR3 protein: CASSQERQGILYEQYF; CDR3 DNA: TGCGCCAGCAGCCAAGAACGGCAGGGGATTTTGTACGAGCAGTACTTC
V gene: TRBV6-5; clone size: many; J gene: TRBJ2-5; CDR3 length: 13; D gene: TRBD1; CDR3 protein: CASRYRGQETQYF; CDR3 DNA: TGTGCCAGCAGGTACAGGGGGCAAGAGACCCAGTACTTC
V gene: TRBV6-5; clone size: many; J gene: TRBJ2-1; CDR3 length: 16; D gene: NA; CDR3 protein: CASSYSRTRGYNEQFF; CDR3 DNA: TGTGCCAGCAGTTACTCGAGGACTCGGGGTTACAATGAGCAGTTCTTC
V gene: TRBV4-3; clone size: NA; J gene: TRBJ2-3; CDR3 length: 15; D gene: TRBD2; CDR3 protein: CASSQRAGVGDTQYF; CDR3 DNA: TGCGCCAGCAGCCAAAGAGCGGGAGTGGGGGATACGCAGTATTTT
V gene: TRBV6-5; clone size: few; J gene: TRBJ2-7; CDR3 length: 13; D gene: NA; CDR3 protein: CASSYEGLAEQYF; CDR3 DNA: TGTGCCAGCAGTTACGAGGGGCTAGCGGAGCAGTACTTC
V gene: TRBV12-3/TRBV12-4; clone size: many; J gene: TRBJ2-1; CDR3 length: 15; D gene: NA; CDR3 protein: CASLGRPGPYNEQFF; CDR3 DNA: TGTGCCAGCCTCGGCCGACCGGGCCCCTACAATGAGCAGTTCTTC
V gene: TRBV28; clone size: few; J gene: TRBJ2-3; CDR3 length: 13; D gene: NA; CDR3 protein: CASRYLGADTQYF; CDR3 DNA: TGTGCCAGCAGATATTTGGGGGCAGATACGCAGTATTTT
V gene: TRBV2; clone size: NA; J gene: TRBJ2-5; CDR3 length: 17; D gene: TRBD2; CDR3 protein: CASSLLLAGRGQETQYF; CDR3 DNA: TGTGCCAGCAGTTTACTTTTAGCGGGAAGAGGCCAAGAGACCCAGTACTTC
V gene: TRBV11-2; clone size: few; J gene: TRBJ1-2; CDR3 length: 16; D gene: NA; CDR3 protein: CASSPRLRREGYGYTF; CDR3 DNA: TGTGCCAGCAGCCCCAGGTTGAGAAGAGAGGGGTACGGCTACACCTTC
V gene: TRBV11-2; clone size: many; J gene: TRBJ2-3; CDR3 length: 16; D gene: TRBD2; CDR3 protein: CASSLGIRGRTDTQYF; CDR3 DNA: TGTGCCAGCAGCTTAGGAATACGCGGGAGGACAGATACGCAGTATTTT
V gene: TRBV29-1; clone size: many; J gene: TRBJ2-6; CDR3 length: 15; D gene: TRBD1; CDR3 protein: CSATGGKSGANVLTF; CDR3 DNA: TGCAGCGCGACAGGGGGAAAATCTGGGGCCAACGTCCTGACTTTC
V gene: TRBV20-1; clone size: few; J gene: TRBJ2-4; CDR3 length: 14; D gene: TRBD2; CDR3 protein: CSATRGDALNIQYF; CDR3 DNA: TGCAGTGCTACTCGGGGGGACGCTCTAAACATTCAGTACTTC
V gene: TRBV29-1; clone size: many; J gene: TRBJ2-4; CDR3 length: 13; D gene: NA; CDR3 protein: CSVEIADENIQYF; CDR3 DNA: TGCAGCGTTGAGATTGCGGACGAAAACATTCAGTACTTC
V gene: TRBV7-9; clone size: few; J gene: TRBJ2-3; CDR3 length: 18; D gene: TRBD2; CDR3 protein: CASSSLAVGPLSTDTQYF; CDR3 DNA: TGTGCCAGCAGCTCGCTAGCGGTAGGCCCCTTGAGTACAGATACGCAGTATTTT
V gene: TRBV28; clone size: many; J gene: TRBJ1-5; CDR3 length: 13; D gene: TRBD1; CDR3 protein: CASDRGANQPQHF; CDR3 DNA: TGTGCCAGCGACAGGGGAGCCAATCAGCCCCAGCATTTT
V gene: TRBV5-1; clone size: few; J gene: TRBJ2-6; CDR3 length: 14; D gene: NA; CDR3 protein: CASSSVAGANVLTF; CDR3 DNA: TGCGCCAGCAGCTCCGTGGCTGGGGCCAACGTCCTGACTTTC
V gene: TRBV2; clone size: NA; J gene: TRBJ2-1; CDR3 length: 13; D gene: TRBD2; CDR3 protein: CARRTSGIDEQFF; CDR3 DNA: TGTGCCAGAAGGACTAGCGGAATAGATGAGCAGTTCTTC
V gene: TRBV5-1; clone size: many; J gene: TRBJ2-5; CDR3 length: 14; D gene: NA; CDR3 protein: CASSLVPSDAAQYF; CDR3 DNA: TGCGCCAGCAGCTTAGTCCCCTCGGATGCTGCCCAGTACTTC
V gene: TRBV12-3/TRBV12-4; clone size: once; J gene: TRBJ2-1; CDR3 length: 18; D gene: TRBD2; CDR3 protein: CASSLLRLAGLSYNEQFF; CDR3 DNA: TGTGCCAGCAGTTTATTGCGACTAGCGGGACTCTCCTACAATGAGCAGTTCTTC
V gene: TRBV23-1; clone size: NA; J gene: TRBJ2-3; CDR3 length: 16; D gene: TRBD1; CDR3 protein: CASSQEQGASTDTQYF; CDR3 DNA: TGCGCCAGCAGTCAGGAACAGGGGGCTAGCACAGATACGCAGTATTTT
V gene: TRBV12-3/TRBV12-4; clone size: many; J gene: TRBJ2-3; CDR3 length: 17; D gene: TRBD2; CDR3 protein: CASSAASGTLSTDTQYF; CDR3 DNA: TGTGCCAGCAGTGCGGCTAGCGGGACCCTCAGCACAGATACGCAGTATTTT
V gene: TRBV27; clone size: many; J gene: TRBJ1-2; CDR3 length: 15; D gene: TRBD1; CDR3 protein: CASRERQGIHYGYTF; CDR3 DNA: TGTGCCAGCAGAGAGAGACAGGGCATCCACTATGGCTACACCTTC
V gene: TRBV4-3; clone size: NA; J gene: TRBJ2-3; CDR3 length: 13; D gene: NA; CDR3 protein: CASSQASVDTQYF; CDR3 DNA: TGCGCCAGCAGCCAAGCCTCAGTAGATACGCAGTATTTT
V gene: TRBV5-1; clone size: many; J gene: TRBJ2-1; CDR3 length: 15; D gene: NA; CDR3 protein: CASSLGSDIGNEQFF; CDR3 DNA: TGCGCCAGCAGCTTGGGTAGCGATATCGGCAATGAGCAGTTCTTC
V gene: TRBV7-8; clone size: many; J gene: TRBJ2-1; CDR3 length: 16; D gene: TRBD2; CDR3 protein: CASSPRTSVSYNEQFF; CDR3 DNA: TGTGCCAGCAGCCCTCGGACTAGCGTCTCCTACAATGAGCAGTTCTTC
V gene: TRBV12-3/TRBV12-4; clone size: few; J gene: TRBJ1-6; CDR3 length: 15; D gene: NA; CDR3 protein: CASSFLERDNSPLHF; CDR3 DNA: TGTGCCAGCAGTTTCCTAGAGAGGGATAATTCACCCCTCCACTTT
V gene: TRBV12-3/TRBV12-4; clone size: few; J gene: TRBJ2-7; CDR3 length: 15; D gene: NA; CDR3 protein: CASSWGARERYEQYF; CDR3 DNA: TGTGCCAGCAGCTGGGGGGCTCGGGAGAGGTACGAGCAGTACTTC
V gene: TRBV3-1; clone size: few; J gene: TRBJ1-2; CDR3 length: 14; D gene: TRBD1; CDR3 protein: CASSQMTGNYGYTF; CDR3 DNA: TGTGCCAGCAGCCAAATGACAGGGAACTATGGCTACACCTTC
V gene: TRBV3-1; clone size: many; J gene: TRBJ2-1; CDR3 length: 15; D gene: TRBD2; CDR3 protein: CASGGTSGFYNEQFF; CDR3 DNA: TGTGCCAGCGGGGGGACTAGCGGATTTTACAATGAGCAGTTCTTC